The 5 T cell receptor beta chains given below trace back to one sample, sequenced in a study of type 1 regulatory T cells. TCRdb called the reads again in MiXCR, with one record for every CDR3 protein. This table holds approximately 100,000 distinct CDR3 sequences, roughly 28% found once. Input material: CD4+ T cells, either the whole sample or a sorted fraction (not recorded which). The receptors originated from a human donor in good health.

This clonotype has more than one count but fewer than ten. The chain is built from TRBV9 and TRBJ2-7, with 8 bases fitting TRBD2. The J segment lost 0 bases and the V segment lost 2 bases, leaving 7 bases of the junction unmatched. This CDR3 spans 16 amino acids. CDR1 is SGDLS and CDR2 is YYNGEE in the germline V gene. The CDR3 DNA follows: TGTGCCAGCAGCGTCCGGGAGGGTGCGGGCTCCTACGAGCAGTACTTC. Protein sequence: CASSVREGAGSYEQYF.

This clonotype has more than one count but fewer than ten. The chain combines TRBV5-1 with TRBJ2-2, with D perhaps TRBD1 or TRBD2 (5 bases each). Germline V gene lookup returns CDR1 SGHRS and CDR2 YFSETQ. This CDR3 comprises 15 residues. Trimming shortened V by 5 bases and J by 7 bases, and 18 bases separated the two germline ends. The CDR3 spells CASRGVEASGGELFF. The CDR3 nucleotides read TGCGCCAGCAGAGGGGTGGAAGCCAGCGGCGGGGAGCTGTTTTTT.

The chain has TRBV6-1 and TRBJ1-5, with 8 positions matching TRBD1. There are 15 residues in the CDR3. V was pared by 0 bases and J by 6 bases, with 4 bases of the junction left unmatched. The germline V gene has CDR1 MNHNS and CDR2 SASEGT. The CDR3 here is CASSEATGEIQPQHF. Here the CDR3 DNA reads TGTGCCAGCAGTGAAGCGACAGGGGAGATTCAGCCCCAGCATTTT.

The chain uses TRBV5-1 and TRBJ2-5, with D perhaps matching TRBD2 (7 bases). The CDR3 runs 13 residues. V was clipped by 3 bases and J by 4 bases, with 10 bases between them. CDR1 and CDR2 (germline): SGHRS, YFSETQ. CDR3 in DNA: TGCGCCAGCAGCTACGGGGGGCCAGAGACCCAGTACTTC. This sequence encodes CASSYGGPETQYF.

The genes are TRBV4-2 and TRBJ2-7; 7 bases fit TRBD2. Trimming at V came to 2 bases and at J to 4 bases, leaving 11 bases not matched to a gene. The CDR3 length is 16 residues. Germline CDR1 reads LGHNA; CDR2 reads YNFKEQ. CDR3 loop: CASSQQAGTPGYEQYF. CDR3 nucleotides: TGTGCCAGCAGCCAACAAGCGGGAACCCCCGGGTACGAGCAGTACTTC.